A selection of T cell receptor beta chains follows, all from one sample in a study of control samples from healthy donors and cancer patients. Using immunoSEQ multiplex PCR, the repertoire was profiled, and TCRdb retains in-frame clones only, with some absent. The data show about 81,000 clones, just under 95% seen once. The sample consisted of blood. Source of these receptors: a woman under 30 in good health. The CDR3 runs from the conserved cysteine through the conserved F or W. D genes are given only for firm matches. Only some rows state a clone size, as once, few, many or a class for expanded clones.

CDR3aa,CDR3nt,abundance,j_gene,d_gene,v_gene
CASKDGGVFEQYF,TGTGCCAGCAAGGACGGTGGGGTATTCGAGCAGTACTTC,.,TRBJ2-7,.,TRBV6-5
CASSSYRGGNEKLFF,TGTGCCAGCAGTTCATACAGGGGTGGAAATGAAAAACTGTTTTTT,.,TRBJ1-4,TRBD1,TRBV28
CASSDTSTDTQYF,TGTGCCAGCAGTGATACTAGCACAGATACGCAGTATTTT,few,TRBJ2-3,.,TRBV6-4
CASSLDPGTKETQYF,TGTGCCAGCAGCTTAGATCCCGGGACCAAAGAGACCCAGTACTTC,.,TRBJ2-5,.,TRBV7-7
CASGQGDIQYF,TGTGCCAGTGGACAGGGGGACATTCAGTACTTC,.,TRBJ2-4,TRBD1,TRBV6-5
CASSPSWAGGNTEAFF,TGCGCCAGCAGCCCAAGCTGGGCCGGAGGGAACACTGAAGCTTTCTTT,.,TRBJ1-1,.,TRBV5-1
CASSPLAVGDTQYF,TGTGCCAGCAGCCCTTTGGCGGTTGGGGATACGCAGTATTTT,once,TRBJ2-3,.,TRBV7-9
CASSLGGGGTDTQYF,TGTGCCAGCAGCTTGGGAGGGGGGGGCACAGATACGCAGTATTTT,.,TRBJ2-3,.,TRBV5-6
CASSWGGSYEQYF,TGTGCCAGCAGTTGGGGCGGGTCCTACGAGCAGTACTTC,.,TRBJ2-7,.,TRBV6-5
CASSSGGDTPRPQYF,TGTGCCAGCAGTTCTGGGGGGGACACGCCCAGACCCCAGTACTTC,.,TRBJ2-5,.,TRBV28
CASPGRGWNTEAFF,TGTGCCAGCCCCGGGAGAGGGTGGAACACTGAAGCTTTCTTT,.,TRBJ1-1,.,TRBV28
CASSQDGQVAQPQHF,TGTGCCAGCAGCCAAGATGGGCAGGTAGCTCAGCCCCAGCATTTT,.,TRBJ1-5,.,TRBV4-2
CASTHGVSEQYF,TGTGCCAGCACCCACGGAGTATCCGAGCAGTACTTC,.,TRBJ2-7,.,TRBV27
CASSGGQDVNTEAFF,TGTGCCAGCAGCGGGGGACAGGATGTGAACACTGAAGCTTTCTTT,.,TRBJ1-1,TRBD1,TRBV7-9
CASSFRPGSEAFF,TGTGCCAGCAGTTTTCGCCCAGGGTCTGAAGCTTTCTTT,.,TRBJ1-1,.,TRBV5-6
CASSYPDRVETQYF,TGTGCCAGCAGTTACCCCGACAGGGTTGAGACCCAGTACTTC,.,TRBJ2-5,TRBD1,TRBV6-2/TRBV6-3
CASSPQWVARNEQYF,TGTGCCAGCAGCCCGCAATGGGTGGCACGGAACGAGCAGTACTTC,.,TRBJ2-7,.,TRBV7-9
CASSLVRGDTEAFF,TGTGCCAGCAGCTTGGTGAGGGGGGACACTGAAGCTTTCTTT,.,TRBJ1-1,.,TRBV5-5
CASSLIGGQDGYTF,TGTGCCAGCAGTTTAATTGGGGGGCAGGATGGCTACACCTTC,.,TRBJ1-2,.,TRBV27
CASSLGGQGTGYTF,TGTGCCAGCAGCTTAGGGGGGCAGGGCACCGGCTACACCTTC,.,TRBJ1-2,.,TRBV7-9
CASSQEGSTDASYEQYF,TGCGCCAGCAGCCAAGAGGGGTCGACAGACGCTTCCTACGAGCAGTACTTC,.,TRBJ2-7,.,TRBV4-1
CASSGGTGKSGYTF,TGTGCCAGCAGTGGGGGGACAGGGAAGTCTGGCTACACCTTC,.,TRBJ1-2,TRBD1,TRBV2
CATSGTGANSPLHF,TGTGCCACCAGTGGGACAGGGGCGAATTCACCCCTCCACTTT,.,TRBJ1-6,TRBD1,TRBV24-1
CAGGVGPPTMYEQYF,TGTGCCGGCGGCGTTGGGCCCCCCACCATGTACGAGCAGTACTTC,.,TRBJ2-7,.,TRBV27
CSASSRQGDSPLHF,TGCAGTGCTAGTTCGCGTCAGGGAGACTCACCCCTCCACTTT,.,TRBJ1-6,.,TRBV20-1
CASRTSTGELFF,TGTGCCAGCAGGACTAGCACCGGGGAGCTGTTTTTT,.,TRBJ2-2,.,TRBV27
CATSRETRGTDTQYF,TGTGCCACCAGCAGAGAAACCAGGGGGACAGATACGCAGTATTTT,.,TRBJ2-3,TRBD1,TRBV15
CASSEGQNSNQPQHF,TGTGCCAGCAGTGAAGGTCAGAATAGCAATCAGCCCCAGCATTTT,.,TRBJ1-5,.,TRBV6-1
CASSLVGGGNQPQHF,TGTGCCAGCAGTTTGGTTGGAGGTGGCAATCAGCCCCAGCATTTT,.,TRBJ1-5,.,TRBV27
CASSPQRAGGDTQYF,TGTGCCAGTAGTCCCCAAAGGGCGGGTGGGGATACGCAGTATTTT,.,TRBJ2-3,.,TRBV19
CASSLLAGGGAGELFF,TGTGCCAGCAGCTTACTAGCGGGAGGCGGGGCCGGGGAGCTGTTTTTT,.,TRBJ2-2,TRBD2,TRBV7-6
CASSPPSSYGYTF,TGTGCCAGCTCACCACCCTCTAGCTATGGCTACACCTTC,.,TRBJ1-2,.,TRBV18
CASSYGGVAYGYTF,TGTGCCAGCAGTTACGGAGGGGTCGCCTATGGCTACACCTTC,.,TRBJ1-2,.,TRBV6-2/TRBV6-3
CASSEAEGWDQLIAFF,TGTGCCAGCAGTGAAGCTGAGGGGTGGGACCAACTCATAGCTTTCTTT,.,TRBJ1-1,.,TRBV6-1
CASSPLLAALSYEQYF,TGTGCCAGCAGTCCCTTACTAGCGGCACTCTCCTACGAGCAGTACTTC,.,TRBJ2-7,TRBD2,TRBV28
CASSIATPDTQYF,TGTGCCAGTAGTATAGCCACCCCAGATACGCAGTATTTT,.,TRBJ2-3,.,TRBV19
CASSPPSGRSEQYF,TGTGCCAGCTCCCCCCCTAGCGGGAGGAGCGAGCAGTACTTC,few,TRBJ2-7,TRBD2,TRBV18
CASSTQGTNEKLFF,TGTGCCAGCAGCACACAGGGGACGAATGAAAAACTGTTTTTT,.,TRBJ1-4,TRBD1,TRBV5-4
CASSYSGQGRYGYTF,TGTGCCAGCAGTTACTCGGGACAGGGACGCTATGGCTACACCTTC,.,TRBJ1-2,TRBD1,TRBV6-5
CASSKGQGAMTTEAFF,TGTGCCAGCAGCAAGGGACAGGGGGCGATGACCACTGAAGCTTTCTTT,.,TRBJ1-1,.,TRBV21-1
CASSLIPGQGGYNEQFF,TGTGCCAGCAGCTTAATCCCCGGACAGGGAGGATACAATGAGCAGTTCTTC,.,TRBJ2-1,TRBD1,TRBV7-3
CASSRDTSYEQYF,TGTGCCAGCTCACGGGACACTTCCTACGAGCAGTACTTC,.,TRBJ2-7,.,TRBV18